Included here is one T cell receptor beta chain sequence, with context. The antigen is unknown. The record originates from a study of post-analysis software for immune sequencing data. Germline CDR1 reads DFQATT; CDR2 reads SNEGSKA (reference sequence). This CDR3 is built from 15 residues. J gave up 2 bases and V 0 bases, and 4 bases lay outside the gene matches. Unique-molecular-identifier-tagged TCR beta cDNA libraries were used. TCRdb independently ran MiXCR on the PCR reads; one entry per CDR3 protein. The table has about 540,000 distinct CDR3 sequences, 30% to 40% seen once. Points from the study as a whole: Controls' normalized Chao1 diversity significantly exceeded that of multiple sclerosis patients. Included in a set of a few TRBV segments more frequent in patients than controls were TRBV5-6, TRBV5-1 and TRBV20-1.

This TCR was sampled from a girl under 18 with multiple sclerosis. The rearrangement uses TRBV20-1 and TRBJ1-1; 9 bases are shared with TRBD1. Sequenced: blood. The CDR3, as DNA: TGCAGTGCTAGAGATCCGGACAGGGGTAACACTGAAGCTTTCTTT. This encodes CSARDPDRGNTEAFF.